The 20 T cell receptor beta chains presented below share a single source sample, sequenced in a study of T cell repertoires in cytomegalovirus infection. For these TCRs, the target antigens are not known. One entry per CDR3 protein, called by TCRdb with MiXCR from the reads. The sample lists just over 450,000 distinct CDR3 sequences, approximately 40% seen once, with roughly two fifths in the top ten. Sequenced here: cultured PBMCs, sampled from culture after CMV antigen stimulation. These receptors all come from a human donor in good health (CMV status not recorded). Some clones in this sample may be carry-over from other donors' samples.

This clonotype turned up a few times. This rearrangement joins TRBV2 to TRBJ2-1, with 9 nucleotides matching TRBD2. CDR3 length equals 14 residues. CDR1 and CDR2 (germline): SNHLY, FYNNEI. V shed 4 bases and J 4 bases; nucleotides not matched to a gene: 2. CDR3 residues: CASSVAGVYNEQFF. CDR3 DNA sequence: TGTGCCAGCAGTGTAGCGGGGGTATACAATGAGCAGTTCTTC.

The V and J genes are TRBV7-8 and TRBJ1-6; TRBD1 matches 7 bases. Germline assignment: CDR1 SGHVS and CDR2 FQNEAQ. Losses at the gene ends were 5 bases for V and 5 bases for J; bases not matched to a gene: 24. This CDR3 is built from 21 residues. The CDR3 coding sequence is TGTGCCAGCAGCCCCCAACCTATTAGACAGGGAGGGCCGGCGAATAATTCACCCCTCCACTTT. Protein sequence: CASSPQPIRQGGPANNSPLHF.

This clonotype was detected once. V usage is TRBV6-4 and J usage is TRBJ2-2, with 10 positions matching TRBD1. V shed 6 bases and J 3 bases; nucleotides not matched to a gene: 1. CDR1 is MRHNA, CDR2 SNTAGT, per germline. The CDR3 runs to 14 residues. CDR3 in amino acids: CASRGQGYTGELFF. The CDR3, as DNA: TGTGCCAGCAGGGGACAGGGGTACACCGGGGAGCTGTTTTTT.

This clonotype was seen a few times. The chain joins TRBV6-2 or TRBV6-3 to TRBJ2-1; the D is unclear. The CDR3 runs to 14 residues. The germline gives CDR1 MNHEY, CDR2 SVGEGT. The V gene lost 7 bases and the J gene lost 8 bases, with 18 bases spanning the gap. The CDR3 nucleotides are TGTGCCAGCACACGCTCAGGCCCTGCGGATGAGCAGTTCTTC. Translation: CASTRSGPADEQFF.

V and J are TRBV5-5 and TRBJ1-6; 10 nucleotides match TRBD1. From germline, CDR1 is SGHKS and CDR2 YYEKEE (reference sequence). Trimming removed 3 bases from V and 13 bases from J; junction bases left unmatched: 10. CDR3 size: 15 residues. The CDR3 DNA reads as TGTGCCAGCAGCTCCCGGGACAGGGGAGCAAGGCCCCTCCACTTT. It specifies CASSSRDRGARPLHF. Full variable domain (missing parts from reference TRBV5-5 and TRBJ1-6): DAGVTQSPTHLIKTRGQQVTLRCSPISGHKSVSWYQQVLGQGPQFIFQYYEKEERGRGNFPDRFSARQFPNYSSELNVNALLLGDSALYLCASSSRDRGARPLHFGNGTRLTVT.

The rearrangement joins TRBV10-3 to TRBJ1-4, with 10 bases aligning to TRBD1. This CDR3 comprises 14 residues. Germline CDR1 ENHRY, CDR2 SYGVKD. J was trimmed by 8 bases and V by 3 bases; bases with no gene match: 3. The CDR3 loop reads CAISESTGGEKLFF. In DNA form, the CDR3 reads TGTGCCATCAGTGAATCGACAGGGGGCGAAAAACTGTTTTTT.

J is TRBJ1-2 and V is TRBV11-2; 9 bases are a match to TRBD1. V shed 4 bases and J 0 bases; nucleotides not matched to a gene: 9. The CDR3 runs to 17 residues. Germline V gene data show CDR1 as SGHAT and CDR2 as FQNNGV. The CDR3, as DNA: TGTGCCAGCAGCTCTCTTCGGGACAGGGACCCTAACTATGGCTACACCTTC. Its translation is CASSSLRDRDPNYGYTF. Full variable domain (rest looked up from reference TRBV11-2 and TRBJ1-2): EAGVAQSPRYKIIEKRQSVAFWCNPISGHATLYWYQQILGQGPKLLIQFQNNGVVDDSQLPKDRFSAERLKGVDSTLKIQPAKLEDSAVYLCASSSLRDRDPNYGYTFGSGTRLTVV.

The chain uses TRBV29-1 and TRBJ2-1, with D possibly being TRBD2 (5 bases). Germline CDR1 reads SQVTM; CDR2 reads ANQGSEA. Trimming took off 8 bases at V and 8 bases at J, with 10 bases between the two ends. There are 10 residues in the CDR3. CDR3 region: CSSGLDEQFF. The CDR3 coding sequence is TGCAGCTCCGGACTGGATGAGCAGTTCTTC.

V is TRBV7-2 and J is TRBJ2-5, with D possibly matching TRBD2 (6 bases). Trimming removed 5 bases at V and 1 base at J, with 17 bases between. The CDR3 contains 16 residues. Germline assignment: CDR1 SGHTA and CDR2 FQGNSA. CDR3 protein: CASSPNDPGLQETQYF. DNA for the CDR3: TGTGCCAGCAGCCCCAACGACCCGGGACTCCAAGAGACCCAGTACTTC.

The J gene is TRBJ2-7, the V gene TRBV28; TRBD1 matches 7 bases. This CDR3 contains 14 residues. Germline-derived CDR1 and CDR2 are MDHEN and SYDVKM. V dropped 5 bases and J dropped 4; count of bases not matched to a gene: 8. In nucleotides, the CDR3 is TGTGCCAGCAGTGAGCTCGGGACAGCGTACGAGCAGTACTTC. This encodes CASSELGTAYEQYF.

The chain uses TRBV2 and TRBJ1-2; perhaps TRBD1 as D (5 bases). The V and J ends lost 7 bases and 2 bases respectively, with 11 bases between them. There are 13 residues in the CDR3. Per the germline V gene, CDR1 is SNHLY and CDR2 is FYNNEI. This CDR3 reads CASTQEYNYGYTF. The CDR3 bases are TGTGCCAGCACACAGGAGTACAACTATGGCTACACCTTC.

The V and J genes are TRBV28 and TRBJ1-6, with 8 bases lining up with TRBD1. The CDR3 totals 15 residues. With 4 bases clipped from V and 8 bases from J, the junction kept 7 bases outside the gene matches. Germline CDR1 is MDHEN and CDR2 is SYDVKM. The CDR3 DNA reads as TGTGCCAGCAGTTGGGTAGGGACAGGTGATTCACCCCTCCACTTT. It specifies CASSWVGTGDSPLHF.

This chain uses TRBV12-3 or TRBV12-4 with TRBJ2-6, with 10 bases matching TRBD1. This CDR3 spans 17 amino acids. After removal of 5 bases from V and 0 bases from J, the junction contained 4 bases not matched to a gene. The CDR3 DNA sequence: TGTGCCAGCAGTCGCCGGGACAGGGGCTCTGGGGCCAACGTCCTGACTTTC. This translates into CASSRRDRGSGANVLTF.

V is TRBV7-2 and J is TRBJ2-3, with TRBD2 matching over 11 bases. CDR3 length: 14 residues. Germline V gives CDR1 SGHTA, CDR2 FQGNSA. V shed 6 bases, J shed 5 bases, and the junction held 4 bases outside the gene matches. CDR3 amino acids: CASSRSGRGDTQYF. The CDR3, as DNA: TGTGCCAGCAGTCGTAGCGGGAGGGGAGATACGCAGTATTTT.

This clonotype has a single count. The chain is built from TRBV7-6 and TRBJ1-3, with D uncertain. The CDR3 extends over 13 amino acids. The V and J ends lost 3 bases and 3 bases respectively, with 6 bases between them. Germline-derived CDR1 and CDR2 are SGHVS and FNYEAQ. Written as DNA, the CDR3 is TGTGCCAGCAGCTTCGGTATTGGAAACACCATATATTTT. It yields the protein CASSFGIGNTIYF.

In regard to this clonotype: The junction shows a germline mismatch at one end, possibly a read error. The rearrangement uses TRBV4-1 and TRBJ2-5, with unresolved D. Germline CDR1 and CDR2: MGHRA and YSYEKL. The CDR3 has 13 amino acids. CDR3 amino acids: CASSQGPQQTQYF. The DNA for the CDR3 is TGCGCCAGCAGCCAAGGACCCCAACAGACCCAGTACTTC.

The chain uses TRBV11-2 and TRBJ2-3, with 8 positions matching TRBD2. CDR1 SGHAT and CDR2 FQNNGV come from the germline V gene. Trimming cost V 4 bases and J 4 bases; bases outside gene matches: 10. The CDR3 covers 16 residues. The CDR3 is CASSSGTSTTSDTQYF. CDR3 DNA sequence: TGTGCCAGCAGCTCCGGGACTAGTACCACCTCAGATACGCAGTATTTT.

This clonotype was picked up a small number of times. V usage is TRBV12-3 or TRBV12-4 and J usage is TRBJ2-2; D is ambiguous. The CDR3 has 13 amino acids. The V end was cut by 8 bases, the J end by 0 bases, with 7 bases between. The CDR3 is CASQKANTGELFF. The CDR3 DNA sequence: TGTGCCAGCCAAAAAGCGAACACCGGGGAGCTGTTTTTT.

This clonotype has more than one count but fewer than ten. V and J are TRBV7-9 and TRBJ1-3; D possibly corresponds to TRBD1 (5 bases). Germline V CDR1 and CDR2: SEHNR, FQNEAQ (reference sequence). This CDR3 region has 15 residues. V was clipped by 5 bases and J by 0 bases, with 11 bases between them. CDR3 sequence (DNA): TGTGCCAGCAGCCCATACAGGTCCTCTGGAAACACCATATATTTT. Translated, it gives CASSPYRSSGNTIYF. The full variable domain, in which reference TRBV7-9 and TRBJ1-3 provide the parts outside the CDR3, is DTGVSQNPRHKITKRGQNVTFRCDPISEHNRLYWYRQTLGQGPEFLTYFQNEAQLEKSRLLSDRFSAERPKGSFSTLEIQRTEQGDSAMYLCASSPYRSSGNTIYFGEGSWLTVV.

The CDR3 region has the DNA TGCGCCAGCAGCCTTGAGGCCCGGAAGACCCAGTACTTC. This sequence encodes CASSLEARKTQYF. The rearrangement joins TRBV4-1 to TRBJ2-5; D gene ambiguous. This CDR3 is 13 amino acids long. Trimming removed 4 bases at V and 6 bases at J, with 12 bases between. Germline loops: CDR1 MGHRA, CDR2 YSYEKL.